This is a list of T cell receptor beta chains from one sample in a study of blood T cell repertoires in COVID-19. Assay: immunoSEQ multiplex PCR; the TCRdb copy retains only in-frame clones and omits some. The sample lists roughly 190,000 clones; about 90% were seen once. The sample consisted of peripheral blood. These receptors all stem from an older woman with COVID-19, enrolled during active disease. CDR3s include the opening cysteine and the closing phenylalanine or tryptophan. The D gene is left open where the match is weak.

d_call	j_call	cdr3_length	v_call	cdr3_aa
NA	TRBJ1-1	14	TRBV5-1	CASSFRTDDPGGFF
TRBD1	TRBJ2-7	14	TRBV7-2	CASSERQGPYEQYF
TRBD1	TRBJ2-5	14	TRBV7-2	CASSPWTGQETQYF
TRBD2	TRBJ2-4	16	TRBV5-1	CASSSGLARAKNIQYF
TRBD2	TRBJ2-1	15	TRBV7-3	CASSLSGRAYNEQFF
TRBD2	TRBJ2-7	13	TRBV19	CASSGTSGSEQYF
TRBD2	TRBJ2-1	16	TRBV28	CASSLGLAGGQNEQFF
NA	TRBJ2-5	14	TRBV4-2	CASSPSGGAETQYF
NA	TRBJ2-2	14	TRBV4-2	CASSQGGIGMELFF
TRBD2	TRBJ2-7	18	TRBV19	CASSIATSGSFYSYEQYF
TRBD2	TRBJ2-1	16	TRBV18	CASSPPAGEGYNEQFF
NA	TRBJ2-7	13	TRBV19	CASSIGASYEQYF
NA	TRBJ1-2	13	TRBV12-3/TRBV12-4	CASSPGGPGGYTF
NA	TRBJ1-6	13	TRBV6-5	CASSLQAGSPLHF
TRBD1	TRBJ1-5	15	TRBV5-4	CASSLQGAGNQPQHF
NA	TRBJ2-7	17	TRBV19	CASSIEGGGRASYEQYF
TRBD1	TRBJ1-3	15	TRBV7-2	CASSKTGEAGNTIYF
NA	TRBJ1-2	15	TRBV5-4	CASKSTGMRTYGYTF